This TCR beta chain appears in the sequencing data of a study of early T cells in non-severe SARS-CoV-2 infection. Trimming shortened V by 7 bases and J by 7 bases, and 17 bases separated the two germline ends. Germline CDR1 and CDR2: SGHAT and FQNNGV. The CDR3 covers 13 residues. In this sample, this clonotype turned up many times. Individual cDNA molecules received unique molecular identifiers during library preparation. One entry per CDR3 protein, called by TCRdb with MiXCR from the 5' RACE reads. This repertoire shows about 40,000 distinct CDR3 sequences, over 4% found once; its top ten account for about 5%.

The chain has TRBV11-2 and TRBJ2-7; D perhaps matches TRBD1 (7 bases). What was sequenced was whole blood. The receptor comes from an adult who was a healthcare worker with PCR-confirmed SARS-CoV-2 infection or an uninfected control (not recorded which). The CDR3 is CASTLGGGGEQYF. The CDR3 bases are TGTGCCAGCACCCTCGGAGGGGGCGGAGAGCAGTACTTC.